This is a list of T cell receptor beta chains from one sample in a study of T-cell memory formation after mild COVID-19. TCRdb itself ran the 5' RACE reads through MiXCR, one entry per CDR3 protein. The data show 350,000 to 500,000 distinct CDR3 sequences, over 15% seen once. The sequencing input was PBMCs or a T cell subset sorted from them (not recorded which). These receptors came from a man aged 18 to 35 who had mild COVID-19 (a few samples of this study predate the infection). Cell type and time point are not known. CDR3s include the opening cysteine and the closing phenylalanine or tryptophan. The D gene is left open where the match is weak. Only some rows state a clone size, as once, few, many or a class for expanded clones.

J,D,size,V,DNA,CDR3
TRBJ2-1,NA,NA,TRBV9,TGTGCCAGCAGCGTGGGTAGGGCCTACAATGAGCAGTTCTTC,CASSVGRAYNEQFF
TRBJ2-2,NA,few,TRBV12-3/TRBV12-4,TGTGCCAGCAGTTCAAATAACGGGGAGCTGTTTTTT,CASSSNNGELFF
TRBJ2-1,NA,NA,TRBV9,TGTGCCAGCAGCGGGTCGGGAGCCTATTACAATGAGCAGTTCTTC,CASSGSGAYYNEQFF
TRBJ1-4,TRBD1,NA,TRBV20-1,TGCAGTGCCAAGTCCGCCGGACAGGGTAATGAAAAACTGTTTTTT,CSAKSAGQGNEKLFF
TRBJ2-6,NA,NA,TRBV12-3/TRBV12-4,TGTGCCAGCAGACCCACCCGGGTCGACTCTGGGGCCAACGTCCTGACTTTC,CASRPTRVDSGANVLTF
TRBJ2-3,TRBD2,few,TRBV7-9,TGTGCCAGCAGGCTCCTTCCCGGGACCCCGGGGAGGGGACGTCTCATCGTTCACACAGATACGCAGTATTTT,CASRLLPGTPGRGRLIVHTDTQYF
TRBJ2-5,TRBD1,few,TRBV5-1,TGCGCCAGCAGCTTAACAGGGGGCCCGTCCAAGTCGACCCAGTACTTC,CASSLTGGPSKSTQYF
TRBJ1-5,TRBD1,few,TRBV18,TGTGCCAGCTCGGCGGGGACAGGGATTGGACAGCCCCAGCATTTT,CASSAGTGIGQPQHF
TRBJ1-2,NA,NA,TRBV6-5,TGTGCCAGCAGTCCCTCGGGAGGGTACTATGGCTACACCTTC,CASSPSGGYYGYTF
TRBJ2-1,TRBD2,NA,TRBV7-8,TGTGCCAGCAGCTTCACACCGGGAGGCAATGAGCAGTTCTTC,CASSFTPGGNEQFF
TRBJ2-1,TRBD1,many,TRBV29-1,TGCAGCGTTGAAGCGGGGACAGGCCACAATGAGCAGTTCTTC,CSVEAGTGHNEQFF
TRBJ2-1,TRBD2,NA,TRBV6-5,TGTGCCAGCAGTACCGGGTGGACTAGCGGGGACCTAAATGAGCAGTTCTTC,CASSTGWTSGDLNEQFF
TRBJ2-1,NA,few,TRBV3-1,TGTGCCAGCAGCCAAATCCCAGGGATCGAGCAGTTCTTC,CASSQIPGIEQFF
TRBJ2-6,TRBD1,NA,TRBV18,TGTGCCAGCTCACCACGGACAGGGGCCTCTTATAGATCTGGGGCCAACGTCCTGACTTTC,CASSPRTGASYRSGANVLTF
TRBJ1-1,TRBD1,NA,TRBV10-3,TGTGCCATCAGTGAGGGACAGGCTATGGGGGCTTTCTTT,CAISEGQAMGAFF
TRBJ1-5,TRBD1,NA,TRBV7-2,TGTGCCAGCAGCTTAGCGACAGGGACCCTTCAGCCCCAGCATTTT,CASSLATGTLQPQHF
TRBJ2-5,NA,few,TRBV27,TGTGCCACCGGGAGAACGCTCCAAGAGACCCAGTACTTC,CATGRTLQETQYF
TRBJ2-1,TRBD2,many,TRBV7-6,TGTGCCAGCAGCTTAGCGCCGGCTAGCGGGGGGAAGAATGAGCAGTTCTTC,CASSLAPASGGKNEQFF
TRBJ1-5,NA,NA,TRBV4-1,TGCGCCAGCAGCCAAGATCCCGGGGCCGCACGGCCCCAGCATTTT,CASSQDPGAARPQHF
TRBJ1-1,NA,NA,TRBV12-3/TRBV12-4,TGTGCCAGCAGGAATTTCGGCACTGAAGCTTTCTTT,CASRNFGTEAFF
TRBJ2-3,TRBD2,many,TRBV23-1,TGCGCCAGCAGTCAATTGGGAGGGGCGGACACAGATACGCAGTATTTT,CASSQLGGADTDTQYF
TRBJ2-7,NA,NA,TRBV7-9,TGTGCCAGCAGGACAGGCGAGGACTACGAGCAGTACTTC,CASRTGEDYEQYF